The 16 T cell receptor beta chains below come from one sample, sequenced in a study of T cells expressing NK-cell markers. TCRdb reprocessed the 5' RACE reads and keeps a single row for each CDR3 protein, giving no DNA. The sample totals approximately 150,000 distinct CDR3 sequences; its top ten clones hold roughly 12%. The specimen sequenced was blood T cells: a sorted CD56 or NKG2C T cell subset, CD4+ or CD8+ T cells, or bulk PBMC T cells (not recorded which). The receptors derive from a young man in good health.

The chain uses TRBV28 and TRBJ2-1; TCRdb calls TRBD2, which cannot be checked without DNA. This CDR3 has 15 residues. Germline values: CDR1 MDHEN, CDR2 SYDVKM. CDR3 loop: CASGAWTSGINEQFF.

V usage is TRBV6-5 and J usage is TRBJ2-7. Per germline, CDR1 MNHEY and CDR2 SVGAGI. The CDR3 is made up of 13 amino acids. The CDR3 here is CASSYSVGGEQYF.

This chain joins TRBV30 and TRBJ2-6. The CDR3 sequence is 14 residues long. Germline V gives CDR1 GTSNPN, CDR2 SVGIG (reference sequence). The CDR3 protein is CAWTLGVGANVLTF.

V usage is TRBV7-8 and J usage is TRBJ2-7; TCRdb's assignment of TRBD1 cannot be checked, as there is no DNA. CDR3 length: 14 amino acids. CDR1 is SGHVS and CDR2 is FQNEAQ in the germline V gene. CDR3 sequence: CASSSGQGAYEQYF.

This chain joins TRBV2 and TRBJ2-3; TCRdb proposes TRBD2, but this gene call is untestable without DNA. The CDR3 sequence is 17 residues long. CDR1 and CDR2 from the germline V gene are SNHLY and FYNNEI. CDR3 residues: CASSDQSTSGSPDTQYF. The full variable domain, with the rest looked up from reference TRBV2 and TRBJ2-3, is EPEVTQTPSHQVTQMGQEVILRCVPISNHLYFYWYRQILGQKVEFLVSFYNNEISEKSEIFDDQFSVERPDGSNFTLKIRSTKLEDSAMYFCASSDQSTSGSPDTQYFGPGTRLTVL.

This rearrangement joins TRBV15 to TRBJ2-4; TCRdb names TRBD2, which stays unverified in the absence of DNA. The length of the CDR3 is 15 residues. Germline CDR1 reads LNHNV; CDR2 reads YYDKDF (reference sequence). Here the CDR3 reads CATGSVSLPKNIQYF.

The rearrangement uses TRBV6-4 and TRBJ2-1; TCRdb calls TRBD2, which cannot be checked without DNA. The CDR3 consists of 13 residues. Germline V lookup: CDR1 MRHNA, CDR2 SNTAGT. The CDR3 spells CASSRTSNNEQFF.

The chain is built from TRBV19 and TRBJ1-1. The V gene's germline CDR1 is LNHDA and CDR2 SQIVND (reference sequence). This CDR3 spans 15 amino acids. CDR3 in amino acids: CASSIDSGRNTEAFF.

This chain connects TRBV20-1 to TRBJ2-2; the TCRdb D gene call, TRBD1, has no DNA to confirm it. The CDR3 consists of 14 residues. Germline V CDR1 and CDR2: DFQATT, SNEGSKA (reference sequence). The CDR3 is CSVGKQGDTGELFF.

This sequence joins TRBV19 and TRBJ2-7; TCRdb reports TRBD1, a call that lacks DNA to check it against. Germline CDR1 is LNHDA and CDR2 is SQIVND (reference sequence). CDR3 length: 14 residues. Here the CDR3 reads CASSIGQGMDEQYF.

CDR3 residues: CASSLNTANSPLHF. This chain links TRBV5-4 with TRBJ1-6. There are 14 residues in the CDR3. Germline CDR1 is SGHNT and CDR2 is YYREEE (reference sequence).

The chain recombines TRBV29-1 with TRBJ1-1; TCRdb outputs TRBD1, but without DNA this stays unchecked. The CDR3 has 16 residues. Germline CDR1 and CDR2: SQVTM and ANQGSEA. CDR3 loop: CSVEGSLQGSPIEAFF.

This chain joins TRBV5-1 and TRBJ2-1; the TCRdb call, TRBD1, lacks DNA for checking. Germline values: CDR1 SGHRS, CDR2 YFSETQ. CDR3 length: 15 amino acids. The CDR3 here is CASMGPGRLNNEQFF.

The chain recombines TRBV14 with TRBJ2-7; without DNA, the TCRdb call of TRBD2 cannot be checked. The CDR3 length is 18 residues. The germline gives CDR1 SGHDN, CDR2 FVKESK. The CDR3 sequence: CASSQGLHKGGLNYEQYF.

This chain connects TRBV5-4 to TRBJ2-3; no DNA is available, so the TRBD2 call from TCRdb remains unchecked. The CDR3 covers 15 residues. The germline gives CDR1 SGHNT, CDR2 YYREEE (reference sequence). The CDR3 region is CASSRSGRYTDTQYF.

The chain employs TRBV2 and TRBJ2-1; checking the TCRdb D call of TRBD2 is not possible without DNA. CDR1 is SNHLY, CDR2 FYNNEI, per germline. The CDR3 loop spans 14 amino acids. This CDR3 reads CASSVERDYNEQFF.